One and the same sample provided the 21 T cell receptor beta chains below, sequenced in a study of post-analysis software for immune sequencing data. TCR beta cDNA libraries included unique molecular identifiers. Each CDR3 protein is one row after TCRdb ran MiXCR on the PCR reads. The data show roughly 410,000 distinct CDR3 sequences, with around 37% seen just once and around 15% held by the top ten. Study findings and constraints: About five TRBV segments were more frequent in patients than controls; TRBV5-6, TRBV5-1 and TRBV20-1 belonged to this group.

No antigen has been identified for these receptors. The sample taken for sequencing was blood. The receptors were sampled from a girl under 18 with multiple sclerosis.

The gene calls are TRBV5-1 and TRBJ2-7; TRBD2 aligns across 7 bases. V dropped 4 bases and J dropped 2; count of bases not matched to a gene: 9. The CDR3 totals 15 residues. Germline assignment: CDR1 SGHRS and CDR2 YFSETQ. The chain's CDR3 is CASSPWTSEPYEQYF. CDR3 nucleotide sequence: TGCGCCAGCAGCCCCTGGACTAGTGAGCCCTACGAGCAGTACTTC.

This chain uses TRBV12-3 or TRBV12-4 with TRBJ2-7; D may be TRBD1 (5 bases). With 1 base removed from V and 5 bases from J, the gap between germline ends came to 12 bases. CDR3 size: 14 residues. The CDR3 region has the DNA TGTGCCAGCAGTTTAGGGCAGGGAATCCACGAGCAGTACTTC. Its protein product is CASSLGQGIHEQYF.

This clonotype was seen a handful of times. The chain joins TRBV7-9 to TRBJ2-7, with 8 positions matching TRBD1. The CDR3 runs to 15 residues. Per germline, CDR1 SEHNR and CDR2 FQNEAQ (reference sequence). The V segment lost 4 bases and the J segment 7 bases; nucleotides outside the gene matches: 12. The chain's CDR3 is CASSYGTGRLGEQYF. Written as DNA, the CDR3 is TGTGCCAGCAGCTATGGGACAGGAAGGTTGGGTGAGCAGTACTTC.

This clonotype came up a few times. This chain joins TRBV20-1 and TRBJ2-3, with TRBD2 identical over 11 bases. Germline V gene lookup returns CDR1 DFQATT and CDR2 SNEGSKA (reference sequence). The length of the CDR3 is 14 residues. V shed 4 bases, J shed 5 bases, and the junction held 5 bases outside the gene matches. CDR3 sequence reads: CSATLAGGVDTQYF. CDR3 DNA sequence: TGCAGTGCTACCCTAGCGGGGGGCGTAGATACGCAGTATTTT.

The chain links TRBV20-1 to TRBJ2-3; D possibly corresponds to TRBD1 (5 bases). With 4 bases removed from V and 0 bases from J, the gap between germline ends came to 11 bases. The CDR3 has 14 residues. Looked up from germline, CDR1 is DFQATT and CDR2 is SNEGSKA (reference sequence). The CDR3 loop reads CSAIKGKSTDTQYF. In DNA form, the CDR3 reads TGCAGTGCTATCAAGGGGAAGAGCACAGATACGCAGTATTTT.

J is TRBJ2-1 and V is TRBV4-1; 12 bases agree with TRBD2. The CDR3 runs to 18 residues. Trimming removed 1 base from V and 10 bases from J; junction bases left unmatched: 14. Germline CDR1 is MGHRA and CDR2 is YSYEKL. In nucleotides, the CDR3 is TGCGCCAGCAGCCAAGGAACCCTAGGACTAGCGGGGCGAGGCGAGCAGTTCTTC. Its translation is CASSQGTLGLAGRGEQFF.

This clonotype appeared a few times. The chain carries TRBV7-3 and TRBJ2-3; no clear D. The V end was cut by 11 bases, the J end by 3 bases, with 15 bases between. The length of the CDR3 is 13 residues. Germline V lookup: CDR1 SGHTA, CDR2 FQGTGA. CDR3: CAGTMSGTDTQYF. CDR3 nucleotide sequence: TGTGCCGGCACCATGTCTGGGACAGATACGCAGTATTTT.

The chain joins TRBV7-2 to TRBJ2-4; D is uncertain. TRBJ2-5 explains the end of the DNA better; the J call may be wrong. CDR1 is SGHTA and CDR2 is FQGNSA in the germline V gene. The CDR3 has 15 amino acids. As DNA, the CDR3 is TGTGCCAGCAGCCCTCATTCGGCTAACCAAGAGACCCAGTACTTC. This sequence encodes CASSPHSANQETQYF.

This chain joins TRBV6-2 or TRBV6-3 and TRBJ2-5; D is ambiguous. The DNA end is more similar to TRBJ2-7, so the J call may be wrong. The V gene's germline CDR1 is MNHEY and CDR2 SVGEGT. This CDR3 is 13 amino acids long. This CDR3 reads CASSYDGMGEQYF. CDR3 DNA: TGTGCCAGCAGCTACGATGGAATGGGCGAGCAGTACTTC.

The genes are TRBV9 and TRBJ2-1, with 8 bases aligning to TRBD2. The germline V gene has CDR1 SGDLS and CDR2 YYNGEE. V shed 0 bases and J 2 bases; nucleotides not matched to a gene: 4. The CDR3 is 16 residues long. The CDR3 sequence: CASSVGNSGTYNEQFF. The DNA for the CDR3 is TGTGCCAGCAGCGTAGGTAATAGCGGGACCTACAATGAGCAGTTCTTC.

The sample holds a few counts of this clonotype. The CDR3, as DNA: TGTGCCAGCAGCCCCACGGGGGAGGGTGAGCAGTTCTTC. This sequence encodes CASSPTGEGEQFF. This sequence joins TRBV7-9 and TRBJ2-1, with TRBD2 identical over 7 bases. Germline V gene lookup returns CDR1 SEHNR and CDR2 FQNEAQ (reference sequence). Trimming at V came to 5 bases and at J to 9 bases, leaving 7 bases not matched to a gene. This CDR3 has 13 amino acids.

The gene calls are TRBV29-1 and TRBJ2-5; D is perhaps TRBD1 or TRBD2 (6 bases each). The CDR3 covers 13 residues. Looked up from germline, CDR1 is SQVTM and CDR2 is ANQGSEA. V was clipped by 3 bases and J by 2 bases, with 10 bases between them. The CDR3 DNA reads as TGCAGCGTTGACGGGGGCCTACAAGAGACCCAGTACTTC. The encoded protein is CSVDGGLQETQYF.

The rearrangement joins TRBV6-5 to TRBJ1-1; weak D call: TRBD1 (5 bases). Trimming took off 8 bases at V and 4 bases at J, with 11 bases between the two ends. This CDR3 comprises 12 residues. Germline-derived CDR1 and CDR2 are MNHEY and SVGAGI. CDR3 nucleotide sequence: TGTGCCAGCTCCGGGGGTCTCACTGAAGCTTTCTTT. Residues: CASSGGLTEAFF.

V and J are TRBV7-2 and TRBJ2-5, with a weak D call TRBD2 (5 bases). CDR3 size: 16 residues. V shed 1 base and J shed 0 bases, with 12 bases lying between them. Germline values: CDR1 SGHTA, CDR2 FQGNSA. The CDR3 reads CASSLGITGDQETQYF. As DNA, the CDR3 is TGTGCCAGCAGCTTAGGGATAACCGGGGACCAAGAGACCCAGTACTTC.

This clonotype was observed a few times. The gene calls are TRBV20-1 and TRBJ1-1, with D perhaps matching TRBD1 (6 bases). Looked up from germline, CDR1 is DFQATT and CDR2 is SNEGSKA (reference sequence). V gave up 0 bases and J gave up 0 bases, with 23 bases separating them. There are 19 residues in the CDR3. The CDR3 is CSARDFPRDTWGLNTEAFF. Written as DNA, the CDR3 is TGCAGTGCTAGAGATTTCCCTAGGGACACATGGGGGCTGAACACTGAAGCTTTCTTT.

This clonotype occurred a few times. The chain recombines TRBV2 with TRBJ2-1, with 8 bases identical to TRBD1. Per germline, CDR1 SNHLY and CDR2 FYNNEI. J lost 1 base, V lost 3 bases, and 2 bases had no gene match. The CDR3 is 15 amino acids. The CDR3 nucleotides read TGTGCCAGCAGTGAGAGGACAGGGTCCTACAATGAGCAGTTCTTC. This sequence encodes CASSERTGSYNEQFF. The full variable domain, in which reference TRBV2 and TRBJ2-1 provide the parts outside the CDR3, is EPEVTQTPSHQVTQMGQEVILRCVPISNHLYFYWYRQILGQKVEFLVSFYNNEISEKSEIFDDQFSVERPDGSNFTLKIRSTKLEDSAMYFCASSERTGSYNEQFFGPGTRLTVL.

V is TRBV6-2 or TRBV6-3 and J is TRBJ2-1, with 8 positions matching TRBD2. This CDR3 is built from 16 residues. The germline V gene encodes CDR1 MNHEY and CDR2 SVGEGT. V dropped 6 bases and J dropped 6; count of bases not matched to a gene: 13. The CDR3 is CASRHHGAGGTNEQFF. CDR3 sequence (DNA): TGTGCCAGCAGGCACCACGGGGCGGGGGGTACCAATGAGCAGTTCTTC.

The chain joins TRBV6-1 to TRBJ2-5; D unresolved. Germline CDR1 is MNHNS and CDR2 is SASEGT. The ends were cut back, 4 bases at V and 3 bases at J, with 9 bases in the middle. The CDR3 length is 13 residues. CDR3 sequence (DNA): TGTGCCAGCAGTGCCTCTGGGAAAGAGACCCAGTACTTC. It codes for CASSASGKETQYF.

The chain recombines TRBV5-5 with TRBJ1-1, with D possibly matching TRBD1 (5 bases). CDR1 is SGHKS, CDR2 YYEKEE, per germline (reference sequence). V shed 2 bases and J shed 0 bases, with 8 bases lying between them. The CDR3 totals 14 residues. The CDR3 loop reads CASSFGHMNTEAFF. The CDR3 region has the DNA TGTGCCAGCAGCTTCGGACATATGAACACTGAAGCTTTCTTT.

The CDR3 loop is CASSPDGANTGELFF. The CDR3 nucleotides are TGTGCCAGCTCACCAGACGGAGCCAACACCGGGGAGCTGTTTTTT. V is TRBV18 and J is TRBJ2-2; the D is unclear. V lost 2 bases and J lost 2, with 9 bases in between. This CDR3 spans 15 amino acids. Germline V gives CDR1 KGHSH, CDR2 LQKENI.

This clonotype appeared a single time. For the CDR3, the DNA is TGTGCCAGCTCACCTCGCAGGGACAGGGAAACCACTGAAGCTTTCTTT. Translation gives CASSPRRDRETTEAFF. The gene calls are TRBV18 and TRBJ1-1, with 9 nucleotides matching TRBD1. This CDR3 is built from 16 residues. From germline, CDR1 is KGHSH and CDR2 LQKENI. V gave up 3 bases and J gave up 4 bases; unmatched junction bases: 9.